The 7 T cell receptor beta chains in this list originate from one sample, sequenced in a study of blood T cell repertoires in COVID-19. Sequencing was performed with immunoSEQ multiplex PCR; in TCRdb, only in-frame clones are kept and a portion is missing. The table has approximately 220,000 clones, roughly 85% seen once. The specimen was PBMCs or T cells enriched from blood (not recorded which). The receptors come from a man aged 40-55 years who had recovered from COVID-19.

J is TRBJ2-7 and V is TRBV29-1; 10 nucleotides align to TRBD1. The germline CDR1 and CDR2 sequences are SQVTM and ANQGSEA. V lost 0 bases, J lost 2 bases, and 4 bases stayed unmatched. The CDR3 has 15 amino acids. The CDR3 spells CSVEEGQGITYEQYF. The CDR3 coding sequence is TGCAGCGTTGAAGAGGGACAGGGGATAACCTACGAGCAGTACTTC.

The chain is built from TRBV7-6 and TRBJ2-5, with D perhaps TRBD1 (6 bases). CDR3 size: 15 residues. Germline CDR1 is SGHVS and CDR2 is FNYEAQ. Trimming took off 2 bases at V and 1 base at J, with 11 bases between the two ends. The CDR3 sequence is CASSLPQGPQETQYF. The DNA of the CDR3 is TGTGCCAGCAGCTTACCACAGGGCCCCCAAGAGACCCAGTACTTC.

This CDR3 reads CATRGSGRGYEQYF. CDR3 coding DNA: TGTGCCACCCGGGGTAGCGGGAGAGGCTACGAGCAGTACTTC. The genes are TRBV19 and TRBJ2-7; 9 nucleotides agree with TRBD2. The germline V gene has CDR1 LNHDA and CDR2 SQIVND (reference sequence). J gave up 3 bases and V 10 bases, and 10 bases lay outside the gene matches. CDR3 length equals 14 residues.

The chain joins TRBV11-2 to TRBJ2-1; the match to TRBD2 covers 7 bases. Per the germline V gene, CDR1 is SGHAT and CDR2 is FQNNGV. V lost 3 bases to trimming and J lost 1 base; unmatched junction nucleotides: 9. This CDR3 is built from 17 residues. The CDR3 spells CASSLGLAVGSYNEQFF. The CDR3 DNA sequence: TGTGCCAGCAGCTTGGGGCTAGCGGTGGGATCCTACAATGAGCAGTTCTTC.

For this clone: Relative to the germline gene, one junction end is altered; a read error may explain this. V gene TRBV18 combines with J gene TRBJ1-4; maybe TRBD1 (6 bases). CDR1 KGHSH and CDR2 LQKENI come from the germline V gene. The CDR3 has 14 amino acids. CDR3 loop: CASSPQGGVEKLFF. The CDR3 DNA reads TGTGCCAGCTCCCCACAAGGGGGAGTTGAAAAACTGTTTTTT.

The chain has TRBV4-1 and TRBJ2-7; D possibly corresponds to TRBD1 (6 bases). The V gene lost 0 bases and the J gene lost 4 bases, with 10 bases spanning the gap. CDR1 is MGHRA, CDR2 YSYEKL, per germline. This CDR3 has 14 amino acids. The CDR3 DNA is TGCGCCAGCAGCCAAGATAGAGGACAGTACGAGCAGTACTTC. It yields the protein CASSQDRGQYEQYF.

V and J are TRBV20-1 and TRBJ2-7; TRBD2 might be the D (6 bases). Looked up from germline, CDR1 is DFQATT and CDR2 is SNEGSKA (reference sequence). Trimming removed 3 bases at V and 3 bases at J, with 9 bases between. The CDR3 consists of 12 residues. The CDR3: CSASREHYEQYF. CDR3 sequence (DNA): TGCAGTGCTAGTCGGGAGCACTACGAGCAGTACTTC.